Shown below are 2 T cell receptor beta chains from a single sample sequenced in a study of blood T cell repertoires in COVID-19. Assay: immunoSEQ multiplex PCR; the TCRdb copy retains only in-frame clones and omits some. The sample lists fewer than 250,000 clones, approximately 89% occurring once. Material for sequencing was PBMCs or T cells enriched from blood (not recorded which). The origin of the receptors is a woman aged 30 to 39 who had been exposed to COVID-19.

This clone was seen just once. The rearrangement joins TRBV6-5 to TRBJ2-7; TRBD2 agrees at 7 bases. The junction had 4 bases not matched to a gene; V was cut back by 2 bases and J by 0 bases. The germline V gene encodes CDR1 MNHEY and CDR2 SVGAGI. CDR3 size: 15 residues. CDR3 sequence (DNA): TGTGCCAGCAGTTACGTGGCGGGGGTCTCCTACGAGCAGTACTTC. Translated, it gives CASSYVAGVSYEQYF.

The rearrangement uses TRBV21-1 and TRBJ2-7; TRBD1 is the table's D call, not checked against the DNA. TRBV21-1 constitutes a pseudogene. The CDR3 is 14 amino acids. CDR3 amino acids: CASSRPDSSYEQYF. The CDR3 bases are TGTGCCAGCTCAAGGCCGGACAGCTCCTACGAGCAGTACTTC.